Presented here are 19 T cell receptor beta chains from one specimen sequenced in a study of T cell responses to AZD1222 COVID-19 vaccine. Libraries were prepared by immunoSEQ multiplex PCR; TCRdb keeps only in-frame clonotypes and omits some of them. The sample records 120,000 or so clones, about 92% being singletons. Sequenced material: peripheral blood, taken on day 0 of AZD1222 vaccination. The source of these receptors is an adult in good health.

This CDR3 is CASSRGDRGLWTEAFF. The CDR3 DNA sequence: TGTGCCAGCAGCCGTGGGGACAGGGGGCTGTGGACTGAAGCTTTCTTT. V and J are TRBV7-9 and TRBJ1-1; 12 bases match TRBD1. Germline lookup yields CDR1 SEHNR and CDR2 FQNEAQ (reference sequence). With V trimmed by 5 bases and J by 5 bases, 9 bases remained unmatched. CDR3 length: 16 residues.

V is TRBV28 and J is TRBJ2-5, with D tentatively TRBD1 (6 bases). CDR1 and CDR2 (germline): MDHEN, SYDVKM. The CDR3 covers 16 residues. V lost 5 bases, J lost 5 bases, and 21 bases lay in between. The CDR3 region has the DNA TGTGCCAGCAGTAGTGGGTCCTCCAGGGGTTTCGAGACCCAGTACTTC. It translates to CASSSGSSRGFETQYF.

V usage is TRBV2 and J usage is TRBJ1-3; D is perhaps TRBD1 (6 bases). Germline CDR1 is SNHLY and CDR2 is FYNNEI. Trimming cost V 8 bases and J 9 bases, with 14 bases left between them. CDR3 size: 12 residues. DNA of the CDR3: TGTGCCAGCCCGGGACAATCAGGCACCATATATTTT. Amino acids: CASPGQSGTIYF. Based on the CDR3 plus reference TRBV2 and TRBJ1-3, the full variable domain is EPEVTQTPSHQVTQMGQEVILRCVPISNHLYFYWYRQILGQKVEFLVSFYNNEISEKSEIFDDQFSVERPDGSNFTLKIRSTKLEDSAMYFCASPGQSGTIYFGEGSWLTVV.

This chain joins TRBV9 and TRBJ2-1, with no clear D. Looked up from germline, CDR1 is SGDLS and CDR2 is YYNGEE. The CDR3 runs 13 residues. Deletions cut 0 bases from V and 6 bases from J, with 7 bases between. Here the CDR3 reads CASSVGPTNEQFF. Written as DNA, the CDR3 is TGTGCCAGCAGCGTAGGGCCTACCAATGAGCAGTTCTTC.

This clone was picked up one time. The chain couples TRBV20-1 to TRBJ1-1; D may be TRBD1 (5 bases). Trimming pared 1 base from V and 11 bases from J, leaving 11 bases between. The germline V gene encodes CDR1 DFQATT and CDR2 SNEGSKA (reference sequence). The CDR3 totals 11 residues. The CDR3 protein is CSARGGGRAFF. The DNA of the CDR3 is TGCAGTGCTAGAGGGGGGGGACGGGCTTTCTTT.

The rearrangement links TRBV19 to TRBJ2-7, with D unresolved. Looked up from germline, CDR1 is LNHDA and CDR2 is SQIVND (reference sequence). V was pared by 2 bases and J by 10 bases, with 18 bases between. The CDR3 extends over 14 amino acids. The DNA of the CDR3 is TGTGCCAGTAGTATATTCGGTAACCAGAGGATACAGTACTTC. Its translation is CASSIFGNQRIQYF.

V is TRBV18 and J is TRBJ2-1; D is possibly TRBD2 (5 bases). V lost 8 bases to trimming and J lost 0 bases, with 14 bases between them. The CDR3 spans 15 residues. The germline V gene encodes CDR1 KGHSH and CDR2 LQKENI. The CDR3 reads CASTSSISSYNEQFF. For the CDR3, the DNA is TGTGCCAGCACCTCTAGCATTAGCTCCTACAATGAGCAGTTCTTC. The full variable domain, rest sourced from reference TRBV18 and TRBJ2-1, is NAGVMQNPRHLVRRRGQEARLRCSPMKGHSHVYWYRQLPEEGLKFMVYLQKENIIDESGMPKERFSAEFPKEGPSILRIQQVVRGDSAAYFCASTSSISSYNEQFFGPGTRLTVL.

This sequence joins TRBV5-4 and TRBJ1-2; 7 nucleotides line up with TRBD1. Germline lookup yields CDR1 SGHNT and CDR2 YYREEE (reference sequence). V dropped 5 bases and J dropped 4; count of bases not matched to a gene: 2. This CDR3 is built from 12 residues. CDR3 in amino acids: CASRRDSYGYTF. In DNA, the CDR3 is TGTGCCAGCAGAAGGGACAGCTATGGCTACACCTTC.

The CDR3 reads CASSVAIQGNYEQYF. CDR3 DNA: TGTGCCAGCAGCGTAGCAATACAGGGGAACTACGAGCAGTACTTC. The rearrangement links TRBV9 to TRBJ2-7; 7 bases align to TRBD1. V trimming: 0 bases; J trimming: 3 bases; junction bases outside the gene matches: 6. CDR3 length: 15 amino acids. Germline values: CDR1 SGDLS, CDR2 YYNGEE.

This chain connects TRBV7-9 to TRBJ2-3; D gene uncertain. Trimming pared 8 bases from V and 4 bases from J, leaving 13 bases between. The CDR3 has 13 amino acids. Germline CDR1 and CDR2: SEHNR and FQNEAQ (reference sequence). The CDR3 DNA follows: TGTGCCAGCCTTTTGACCGGAGCAGATACGCAGTATTTT. This gives the protein CASLLTGADTQYF.

This chain joins TRBV7-3 and TRBJ2-2; D remains ambiguous. V was clipped by 4 bases and J by 5 bases, with 11 bases between them. CDR1 is SGHTA, CDR2 FQGTGA, per germline. There are 14 residues in the CDR3. This chain's CDR3 is CASSSRPVTGELFF. The CDR3 DNA follows: TGTGCCAGCAGCTCCAGACCCGTAACCGGGGAGCTGTTTTTT.

This sequence joins TRBV15 and TRBJ1-2; D is unclear. CDR3 length: 14 amino acids. Germline V CDR1 and CDR2: LNHNV, YYDKDF (reference sequence). Trimming took 0 bases from V and 4 from J, leaving 9 bases between them. The CDR3 reads CATSRDRAGYGYTF. CDR3 sequence (DNA): TGTGCCACCAGCAGAGATAGGGCGGGCTATGGCTACACCTTC.

The CDR3 sequence is CASSRLGPRANTGELFF. CDR3 sequence (DNA): TGCGCCAGCAGCCGTCTTGGTCCCCGCGCGAACACCGGGGAGCTGTTTTTT. The V and J genes are TRBV5-1 and TRBJ2-2; D ambiguous. V was clipped by 4 bases and J by 0 bases, with 16 bases between them. This CDR3 region has 17 residues. Germline V gives CDR1 SGHRS, CDR2 YFSETQ.

V is TRBV19 and J is TRBJ2-7; TRBD1 matches at 7 bases. Germline CDR1 is LNHDA and CDR2 is SQIVND (reference sequence). The CDR3 length is 13 residues. With 2 bases clipped from V and 3 bases from J, the junction kept 1 base outside the gene matches. CDR3 sequence (DNA): TGTGCCAGTAGTATACAGGGGGACTACGAGCAGTACTTC. Encoded protein: CASSIQGDYEQYF.

Of note for this clone: Different DNA sequences within this sample yield the same CDR3. The genes are TRBV5-1 and TRBJ1-1; D perhaps matches TRBD1 (6 bases). This CDR3 is built from 14 residues. V was clipped by 4 bases and J by 1 base, with 11 bases between them. The germline gives CDR1 SGHRS, CDR2 YFSETQ. The CDR3 region is CASSAEQGNTEAFF. CDR3 in DNA: TGCGCCAGCAGCGCCGAACAGGGGAACACTGAAGCTTTCTTT.

The rearrangement uses TRBV2 and TRBJ2-7; TRBD1 matches at 7 bases. With V trimmed by 5 bases and J by 4 bases, 8 bases remained unmatched. This CDR3 is 14 amino acids long. Germline CDR1 and CDR2: SNHLY and FYNNEI. CDR3 amino acids: CASSPGTAPYEQYF. The CDR3 DNA reads TGTGCCAGCAGTCCCGGGACAGCCCCTTACGAGCAGTACTTC.

This sequence joins TRBV24-1 and TRBJ1-6; D unresolved. V was shortened by 4 bases and J by 12 bases, with 9 bases between the two germline ends. The CDR3 contains 12 residues. Germline V gives CDR1 KGHDR, CDR2 SFDVKD. DNA for the CDR3: TGTGCCACCAGTGAGGGGTTTGGACCCCTCCACTTT. It is translated as CATSEGFGPLHF.

This sequence joins TRBV10-3 and TRBJ1-6, with 9 positions matching TRBD1. The germline V gene encodes CDR1 ENHRY and CDR2 SYGVKD. V lost 6 bases and J lost 7; bases outside the gene matches: 4. This CDR3 spans 14 amino acids. The CDR3 nucleotides are TGTGCCATCAGGGCCGACAGGGGGAATTCACCCCTCCACTTT. It translates to CAIRADRGNSPLHF.

J is TRBJ1-2 and V is TRBV3-1 (or the pseudogene TRBV3-2), with 9 bases fitting TRBD1. Germline V gene sequence: CDR1 LGHDT, CDR2 YNNKEL (reference sequence). Germline trimming cut 4 bases from V and 7 bases from J; bases unmatched to any gene: 7. The CDR3 extends over 14 amino acids. The CDR3 sequence: CASSPSTGGFGYTF. The CDR3 bases are TGTGCCAGCAGCCCGAGTACAGGGGGCTTTGGCTACACCTTC.